The subject of this entry is one TCR beta chain. In the authors' methods: ImmunoSEQ yielded junction-only sequences lacking quality scores, so filtering differed. Produced via immunoSEQ multiplex PCR; TCRdb's table is partial and in-frame only. That table supplies the V and J calls and clone size; D and trimming were determined from the DNA. The repertoire holds about 820,000 clones, with 80% to 95% as singletons. Naive CD8 isolation took CD45RO-negative cells positively selected for CCR7 and excluded terminally differentiated effector memory CD45RA+ cells. V was trimmed by 1 base and J by 4 bases, leaving 13 bases between them. The germline CDR1 and CDR2 sequences are MGHRA and YSYEKL. This CDR3 has 15 amino acids. The data are from a study of shared clonotypes between healthy human individuals.

The genes are TRBV4-1 and TRBJ1-2, with D possibly matching TRBD1 (5 bases). Sequenced sample: naive CD8+ T cells sorted from blood. The clonotype was recovered from a man aged 25-45 years in good health. The CDR3 region is CASSQAPGPSYGYTF. In DNA form, the CDR3 reads TGCGCCAGCAGCCAAGCCCCGGGGCCCTCCTATGGCTACACCTTC.